Below, 18 T cell receptor beta chains from the same sample are listed, as sequenced in a study of human T cells and chemical hapten exposure. Each CDR3 protein is one row after TCRdb ran MiXCR on the RACE reads. The sample has about 400,000 distinct CDR3 sequences; about 6% are singletons. Time point of the sample: patch test 2, 6 weeks after DPC sensitization. Noted treatment: therapeutic diphenylcyclopropenone sensitization with weekly scalp DPC. The material was whole blood, obtained in connection with sensitization to the hapten diphenylcyclopropenone (DPC). Every receptor here comes from a woman aged 18-35 years with alopecia areata. Some clones in this sample may be carry-over from other donors' samples.

This clonotype appeared a few times. V is TRBV11-2 and J is TRBJ1-5; D remains unclear. Germline-derived CDR1 and CDR2 are SGHAT and FQNNGV. Trimming removed 2 bases from V and 7 bases from J, with 9 bases in between. The CDR3 totals 13 residues. The CDR3 DNA follows: TGTGCCAGCAGCTTAAGTCTGAGACAGCCCCAGCATTTT. Protein: CASSLSLRQPQHF.

This clonotype was counted many times. This rearrangement joins TRBV10-3 to TRBJ1-5; D unresolved. CDR3 length: 12 residues. Trimming shortened V by 3 bases and J by 5 bases, and 5 bases separated the two germline ends. Per the germline V gene, CDR1 is ENHRY and CDR2 is SYGVKD. The CDR3 loop reads CAISDGDQPQHF. The CDR3 DNA reads as TGTGCCATCAGTGACGGGGATCAGCCCCAGCATTTT.

V is TRBV7-2 and J is TRBJ2-2, with a tentative D call TRBD2 (5 bases). This CDR3 is 14 amino acids long. V lost 6 bases and J 2 bases, leaving 10 bases between the germline ends. Per the germline V gene, CDR1 is SGHTA and CDR2 is FQGNSA. As DNA, the CDR3 is TGTGCCAGCAGTCGACTAATTAACACCGGGGAGCTGTTTTTT. It is translated as CASSRLINTGELFF. The full variable domain, with the rest looked up from reference TRBV7-2 and TRBJ2-2, is GAGVSQSPSNKVTEKGKDVELRCDPISGHTALYWYRQSLGQGLEFLIYFQGNSAPDKSGLPSDRFSAERTGGSVSTLTIQRTQQEDSAVYLCASSRLINTGELFFGEGSRLTVL.

The rearrangement joins TRBV4-1 to TRBJ2-6; D is perhaps TRBD1 (5 bases). Germline assignment: CDR1 MGHRA and CDR2 YSYEKL. The CDR3 loop spans 18 amino acids. V was clipped by 0 bases and J by 0 bases, with 12 bases between them. This CDR3 is CASSQDPPGISGANVLTF. CDR3 in DNA: TGCGCCAGCAGCCAAGATCCCCCAGGGATCTCTGGGGCCAACGTCCTGACTTTC.

This clonotype was counted at least ten times. This sequence joins TRBV20-1 and TRBJ1-1; D ambiguous. Germline V gene lookup returns CDR1 DFQATT and CDR2 SNEGSKA (reference sequence). The CDR3 is made up of 11 amino acids. V was pared by 3 bases and J by 8 bases, with 10 bases between. The CDR3 DNA reads TGCAGTGCTAGCTCTACTCGCGAAGCTTTCTTT. It yields the protein CSASSTREAFF.

This clonotype was seen only a few times. The rearrangement joins TRBV10-3 to TRBJ1-1, with a tentative D call TRBD1 (5 bases). Germline V CDR1 and CDR2: ENHRY, SYGVKD. The CDR3 is 14 residues long. V shed 1 base and J shed 5 bases, with 11 bases lying between them. As DNA, the CDR3 is TGTGCCATCAGTGAGTATCAGGGAGGGACTGAAGCTTTCTTT. Translated, it gives CAISEYQGGTEAFF.

V gene TRBV6-5 combines with J gene TRBJ1-2, with TRBD1 matching 10 bases. Germline V gene lookup returns CDR1 MNHEY and CDR2 SVGAGI. The V gene end was trimmed by 2 bases and the J gene end by 2 bases; junction bases not matched to a gene: 11. The CDR3 has 18 amino acids. The CDR3 DNA reads as TGTGCCAGCAGTTACGTGGGACAGGGGATCGGCCCCAACTATGGCTACACCTTC. Protein product: CASSYVGQGIGPNYGYTF.

This clonotype was counted a few times. This CDR3 is CASGLAADTQYF. CDR3 in DNA: TGTGCCAGTGGACTAGCGGCAGATACGCAGTATTTT. This chain joins TRBV7-2 and TRBJ2-3, with 10 nucleotides matching TRBD2. V was pared by 9 bases and J by 4 bases, with 1 base of the junction left unmatched. This CDR3 comprises 12 residues. CDR1 is SGHTA, CDR2 FQGNSA, per germline.

This clonotype showed up many times. The rearrangement uses TRBV6-2 or TRBV6-3 and TRBJ2-7; D call uncertain. The CDR3 runs 13 residues. Trimming took off 2 bases at V and 5 bases at J, with 10 bases between the two ends. Germline V lookup: CDR1 MNHEY, CDR2 SVGEGT. DNA for the CDR3: TGTGCCAGCAGTTACCCGGGCCAGAACGAGCAGTACTTC. Amino acid sequence: CASSYPGQNEQYF.

This clonotype came up many times. V gene TRBV6-6 combines with J gene TRBJ1-5, with D unclear. There are 15 residues in the CDR3. The germline V and J ends were trimmed by 2 bases and 9 bases, with 17 bases remaining between them. The germline V gene encodes CDR1 MNHNY and CDR2 SVGAGI (reference sequence). CDR3 loop: CASSYISVVVAPQHF. In DNA form, the CDR3 reads TGTGCCAGCAGTTACATATCAGTGGTGGTCGCGCCCCAGCATTTT.

This clonotype was picked up one time. This may arise from a read error, as a much more abundant clone is one base away. The V and J genes are TRBV6-6 and TRBJ2-5; D is uncertain. The CDR3 is 15 residues long. The germline CDR1 and CDR2 sequences are MNHNY and SVGAGI (reference sequence). CDR3 region: CAGSYPTLGTETQYF. CDR3 DNA: TGTGCCGGCAGTTACCCAACGTTGGGTACAGAGACCCAGTACTTC.

This clonotype was detected a few times. The chain recombines TRBV25-1 with TRBJ1-1; possible D gene TRBD1, 6 bases. V shed 3 bases and J shed 10 bases, with 21 bases lying between them. The CDR3 length is 15 residues. The germline V gene has CDR1 MGHDK and CDR2 SYGVNS. The CDR3 spells CASSDSTGTRDVAFF. The CDR3 bases are TGTGCCAGCAGTGATTCAACTGGGACACGAGATGTAGCTTTCTTT.

The chain recombines TRBV6-6 with TRBJ2-2, with 10 bases that match TRBD2. V was pared by 4 bases and J by 4 bases, with 6 bases of the junction left unmatched. Germline V lookup: CDR1 MNHNY, CDR2 SVGAGI (reference sequence). The CDR3 totals 16 residues. CDR3 region: CASSSPSGGATGELFF. CDR3 nucleotide sequence: TGTGCCAGCAGTTCCCCCAGCGGGGGGGCCACCGGGGAGCTGTTTTTT.

This clonotype was recorded at least ten times. The chain is built from TRBV6-6 and TRBJ2-2; 10 nucleotides align to TRBD1. This CDR3 contains 15 residues. Germline-derived CDR1 and CDR2 are MNHNY and SVGAGI (reference sequence). The J segment lost 7 bases and the V segment lost 4 bases, leaving 6 bases of the junction unmatched. DNA of the CDR3: TGTGCCAGCAGTTGGGAGACAGGGGGCAGCGGGGAGCTGTTTTTT. It encodes CASSWETGGSGELFF.

The sample holds many counts of this clonotype. This chain joins TRBV3-1 and TRBJ1-5; D is uncertain. The ends were cut back, 3 bases at V and 4 bases at J, with 7 bases in the middle. Germline V gives CDR1 LGHDT, CDR2 YNNKEL (reference sequence). The CDR3 spans 13 residues. The CDR3 protein is CASSQRVNQPQHF. CDR3 nucleotides: TGTGCCAGCAGCCAGCGTGTGAATCAGCCCCAGCATTTT.

This sequence joins TRBV28 and TRBJ2-3; 12 nucleotides align to TRBD2. Unmatched junction bases numbered 15, after V lost 5 bases and J lost 6 bases. Germline-derived CDR1 and CDR2 are MDHEN and SYDVKM. The CDR3 length is 18 residues. The CDR3, as DNA: TGTGCCAGCAGTATACTAGCGGGGGGACCCAGTTGGGAGGATACGCAGTATTTT. This sequence encodes CASSILAGGPSWEDTQYF.

This clonotype was detected a few times. J is TRBJ1-2 and V is TRBV20-1; D is undetermined. Looked up from germline, CDR1 is DFQATT and CDR2 is SNEGSKA (reference sequence). V dropped 3 bases and J dropped 0 bases, with 11 bases sitting between them. The CDR3 has 14 residues. For the CDR3, the DNA is TGCAGTGCTAGTGCGGCAGCAGCTAACTATGGCTACACCTTC. It codes for CSASAAAANYGYTF.

This clonotype was seen repeatedly, ten times or more. The V call is TRBV6-1, the J call TRBJ1-3, with D unclear. Germline loops: CDR1 MNHNS, CDR2 SASEGT. This CDR3 comprises 15 residues. Trimming removed 6 bases at V and 0 bases at J, with 12 bases between. CDR3 nucleotide sequence: TGTGCCAGCAGACGAGACATCCTCTCTGGAAACACCATATATTTT. Amino acid sequence: CASRRDILSGNTIYF.